Below, one TCR beta chain is given with its context. This clone occurred a few times. This receptor's antigen is unknown. Base qualities were left out, and no much larger clone turns up one base away. Germline trimming amounts to 8 bases on V and 4 bases on J, with 9 as the count of junction bases outside the gene matches. The CDR3 has 15 amino acids, counting the end cysteine and phenylalanine. This entry keeps only the CDR3 DNA: 45 bases, framed from base 1. CDR1 and CDR2 (MDHEN, SYDVKM) derive from the germline V gene. The sample originates from a study of blood T cell repertoires in COVID-19 (dated by TCRdb to the early 2020s). Study-level background: Samples from collaborators originated in the United States, Italy and Spain and spanned both the acute and convalescent phases of COVID-19. The prospective study material was composed of cDNA or gDNA derived from T cells, B-cell-depleted T cells, or PBMCs. The dataset comprised deeply sampled blood TCRbeta repertoires from subjects exposed to, actively infected with, or recovered from COVID-19. The repertoires were released in a freely available public database meant as a resource for research on the immune response to SARS-CoV-2. Samples were obtained from the ongoing ImmuneRACE study (first 160 participants) and from 950 to 1,500 subjects provided by 6 global collaborators. A de-identified subject ID, COVID-19 status, age in years and sex were almost always included in the sample metadata. HLA class I and class II types, where available, came from metadata supplied by the sample provider rather than from assay-based typing.

Overall results and qualifications from the work: The quantity of clinical and demographic metadata differed by source and by participant and was supplied without curation.

TCRbeta CDR3 regions were amplified from genomic DNA by means of the immunoSEQ Assay, a bias-controlled multiplex PCR. The original methods were these. Nucleated cell counts per sample were estimated from amplification of reference gene primers within the assay. To quantify the absolute abundance of each unique TCRbeta CDR3 rearrangement, sequence reads were collapsed and filtered. For each sample, productive Simpson clonality was calculated as the square root of Simpson's diversity index across productive rearrangements. TCRdb mirrors the immuneACCESS table, restricted to in-frame sequences. Some clones are absent from its copies; in checked studies, under half trace to an unresolved V gene, and the reason for the others is unknown. That table gives V, J and clone size, and the DNA gave D and trimming. The sample records some 70,000 clones, 70% to 90% of which are singletons. The ten largest clones take up more than 1.4% of the sample.

Each collaborating institution followed its own protocols to collect whole blood in K2EDTA tubes. For TCRbeta analysis, collaborators shipped samples in one of three forms: frozen whole blood, isolated PBMCs, or DNA extracted from either of those sample types. Specimen: peripheral blood. This sequence originates from a woman aged 55-70 years with acute or convalescent COVID-19. The chain is made from TRBV28 and TRBJ2-1, with 9 central nucleotides matching TRBD1. The CDR3 region: CASLWGTGIYNEQFF. The bases are TGTGCCAGCCTATGGGGGACAGGGATATACAATGAGCAGTTCTTC.